The present TCR beta chain was sequenced within a study of Graves' ophthalmopathy and Graves' hyperthyroidism. The study's findings and limits: In blood appeared most of the expanded thyroid clonotypes whose frequency exceeded 0.001.

As diagnostic evidence, clinical symptoms, serum thyroxine, TRAb, thyroid ultrasound and orbital computed tomography were relied upon. Using RNA transcripts, the TCR beta CDR3 regions were amplified. Amplification began with first-round RT-PCR using HTBI primers, then second-round multiplex PCR was performed. Each CDR3 protein is one row after TCRdb ran MiXCR on the multiplex PCR reads. The repertoire includes hundreds of thousands of distinct CDR3 sequences, roughly 21% of them detected once, and 2.5% to 3.5% sits in the top ten. Only a few counts were recorded for this clonotype. Its specificity is unknown. This CDR3 has 12 residues. Trimming took off 7 bases at V and 4 bases at J, with 11 bases between the two ends.

Sequencing used peripheral blood. The receptor was isolated from a woman younger than 35 with stable Graves' hyperthyroidism. The V gene is TRBV12-3 or TRBV12-4, the J gene TRBJ2-7; D is unclear. CDR3 nucleotides: TGTGCCAGCACCCTCCACGGGTACGAGCAGTACTTC. Its translation: CASTLHGYEQYF.